Listed below are T cell receptor beta chains from one sample, sequenced in a study of CD8 T cells in ankylosing spondylitis. MiXCR, applied by TCRdb to the 5' RACE reads, yields one record per CDR3 protein. The sample includes a few hundred thousand distinct CDR3 sequences, about an eighth of them seen just once. The source material was blood, either unsorted or a sorted T cell fraction (not recorded which). All receptors come from a male donor with ankylosing spondylitis. Both conserved end residues are part of each CDR3. A D gene is named only where the DNA matches it firmly. Some rows have no size entry. The others give once, few or many, or a class for an expanded clone.

v_call	d_call	clone_size	j_call	cdr3_nt	cdr3_aa
TRBV18	TRBD1	.	TRBJ1-3	TGTGCCAGCTCTCGAACAGGGGACAGATTAAACACCATATATTTT	CASSRTGDRLNTIYF
TRBV7-2	TRBD2	.	TRBJ2-1	TGTGCCAGCAGCCCCGGGACTAGCGGAATTAACAATGAGCAGTTCTTC	CASSPGTSGINNEQFF
TRBV12-3/TRBV12-4	.	few	TRBJ1-2	TGTGCCAGCAGTCCCGATCTAGGGGTAGAAGGCTACACCTTC	CASSPDLGVEGYTF
TRBV2	TRBD2	.	TRBJ2-1	TGTGCCAGCAGGAGCGGGACTAGCGGAAACAATGAGCAGTTCTTC	CASRSGTSGNNEQFF
TRBV24-1	TRBD1	few	TRBJ2-1	TGTGCCACCGGACAGGGTTCCTACAATGAGCAGTTCTTC	CATGQGSYNEQFF
TRBV12-3/TRBV12-4	TRBD2	few	TRBJ2-7	TGTGCCAGCAGTCAGTCTAGCGGGAGGGTTTACGAGCAGTACTTC	CASSQSSGRVYEQYF
TRBV7-9	TRBD2	.	TRBJ2-7	TGTGCCAGCAGCTTAGTAGCGGGAACCTACGAGCAGTACTTC	CASSLVAGTYEQYF
TRBV4-2	.	few	TRBJ2-1	TGTGCCAGCAGCCAAGATCGGCACGGGAGCTCCTACAATGAGCAGTTCTTC	CASSQDRHGSSYNEQFF
TRBV5-6	.	.	TRBJ1-3	TGTGCCAGCAGCTTGGGATATTCGGGGAGAGGAAACACCATATATTTT	CASSLGYSGRGNTIYF
TRBV5-1	.	many	TRBJ2-2	TGCGCCAGCAGCTTAGGACGGGCGAACACCGGGGAGCTGTTTTTT	CASSLGRANTGELFF
TRBV7-2	TRBD2	few	TRBJ2-7	TGTGCCAGCAGCCACGGACTAGCGGTCGGCGAGCAGTACTTC	CASSHGLAVGEQYF
TRBV24-1	TRBD2	few	TRBJ2-1	TGTGCCACCAGTGCGGCAGCGGGAGGGCCTTCGAGATACAATGAGCAGTTCTTC	CATSAAAGGPSRYNEQFF
TRBV29-1	.	.	TRBJ2-3	TGCAGCGTTCCGACAGGAGGGAGTACAGATACGCAGTATTTT	CSVPTGGSTDTQYF
TRBV29-1	TRBD2	.	TRBJ2-1	TGCAGCGCGAAAGGACTAGCAACTGAGCAGTTCTTC	CSAKGLATEQFF
TRBV7-2	TRBD1	.	TRBJ1-1	TGTGCCAGCAGCTTAGCGGGACAGGGAGTCGCTGAAGCTTTCTTT	CASSLAGQGVAEAFF
TRBV3-1	TRBD2	.	TRBJ2-3	TGTGCCAGCAGCCTGTCTGGAGCGGGAGCGGCAGATACGCAGTATTTT	CASSLSGAGAADTQYF
TRBV20-1	TRBD2	.	TRBJ2-5	TGCAGTGCTCCTAGGACTAGCGGGAGTGTCAGCGAGACCCAGTACTTC	CSAPRTSGSVSETQYF
TRBV12-3/TRBV12-4	.	.	TRBJ2-5	TGTGCCAGCAAACTATTAGGGGACCAAGAGACCCAGTACTTC	CASKLLGDQETQYF
TRBV12-3/TRBV12-4	TRBD1	many	TRBJ1-1	TGTGCCAGCAGCTGGGGACAGCCCGGACTATACACTGAAGCTTTCTTT	CASSWGQPGLYTEAFF
TRBV6-1	.	.	TRBJ2-3	TGTGCCAGCAGCCCCTGGAATAGCGGAGATGGAACAGATACGCAGTATTTT	CASSPWNSGDGTDTQYF
TRBV12-3/TRBV12-4	.	few	TRBJ2-7	TGTGCCAGCACCCGCGCGCTCGGGGTAGGGTGGGCCGTCTACGAGCAGTACTTC	CASTRALGVGWAVYEQYF
TRBV18	.	many	TRBJ1-1	TGTGCCAGCTCACCAGGGGTAAACACTGAAGCTTTCTTT	CASSPGVNTEAFF
TRBV13	.	few	TRBJ1-1	TGTGCCAGCAGCTCATGGGACCCGGCCCCTGAAGCTTTCTTT	CASSSWDPAPEAFF
TRBV7-2	.	.	TRBJ1-1	TGTGCCAGCAGCACCCAGGGCGTGAACACTGAAGCTTTCTTT	CASSTQGVNTEAFF
TRBV11-3	.	.	TRBJ2-7	TGTGCCAGCAGCCCCGGGAGTAGCGGATCCTACGAGCAGTACTTC	CASSPGSSGSYEQYF
TRBV30	.	few	TRBJ2-1	TGTGCCTGGAGTCCGATGGAGCGCTACAATGAGCAGTTCTTC	CAWSPMERYNEQFF
TRBV30	.	few	TRBJ2-2	TGTGCCTGGAGTTTTACTAGCCCAGAGGAGGGCGGGGAGCTGTTTTTT	CAWSFTSPEEGGELFF
TRBV16	.	.	TRBJ1-6	TGTGCCAGCAGACCACCGGGGGATTACTCCTATAATTCACCCCTCCACTTT	CASRPPGDYSYNSPLHF
TRBV25-1	.	few	TRBJ1-5	TGTGCCAGCAGTGAGGCAGGACCATATCAGCCCCAGCATTTT	CASSEAGPYQPQHF
TRBV19	.	few	TRBJ2-1	TGTGCCAGTAGTATAGTAGGTGGGGATGAGCAGTTCTTC	CASSIVGGDEQFF
TRBV29-1	.	many	TRBJ1-4	TGCAGCGTTGAAGGGGAAACTAATGAAAAACTGTTTTTT	CSVEGETNEKLFF
TRBV28	.	.	TRBJ2-1	TGTGCCAGCAGTTTGACCCTAGGGCTGTTCTTC	CASSLTLGLFF
TRBV20-1	.	.	TRBJ2-3	TGCAGTGCGAGGGGCAGTCATGGGGGCACAGATACGCAGTATTTT	CSARGSHGGTDTQYF
TRBV7-9	.	many	TRBJ2-1	TGTGCCAGCAGCGGGGACATTTACAATGAGCAGTTCTTC	CASSGDIYNEQFF
TRBV12-3/TRBV12-4	TRBD2	many	TRBJ2-3	TGTGCCAGCAGCCCGGGACTAGCGAGATCAACAGATACGCAGTATTTT	CASSPGLARSTDTQYF
TRBV7-9	.	.	TRBJ2-1	TGTGCCAGCAGGGGTGGGAATAAAGGCTACAATGAGCAGTTCTTC	CASRGGNKGYNEQFF
TRBV27	TRBD1	.	TRBJ1-1	TGTGCCAGCAGGAGCGACAGGGGGCTCACTGAAGCTTTCTTT	CASRSDRGLTEAFF
TRBV12-3/TRBV12-4	.	.	TRBJ1-1	TGTGCCAGCAGCCCACGATACACTGAAGCTTTCTTT	CASSPRYTEAFF
TRBV5-5	.	many	TRBJ1-5	TGTGCCAGCAGCTTTGGGCAGGGTCTGAATCAGCCCCAGCATTTT	CASSFGQGLNQPQHF
TRBV6-1	TRBD1	few	TRBJ1-6	TGTGCCAGCGGGACACAGGGGTCAAATTCACCCCTCCACTTT	CASGTQGSNSPLHF
TRBV12-3/TRBV12-4	.	.	TRBJ2-3	TGTGCCAGCAGTTTAGTTCCCCGACAGGTAACAGATACGCAGTATTTT	CASSLVPRQVTDTQYF
TRBV6-1	TRBD2	many	TRBJ2-3	TGTGCCAGCACCCGCACCGGGGCGGGGGAGACAGATACGCAGTATTTT	CASTRTGAGETDTQYF
TRBV3-1	.	.	TRBJ2-1	TGTGCCAGCAGCCAAGTGATGGGCGGGTATAGCTCCTACAATGAGCAGTTCTTC	CASSQVMGGYSSYNEQFF
TRBV6-1	.	.	TRBJ1-3	TGTGCCAGCAGTGATCCCGGTGCGGGCGACACCATATATTTT	CASSDPGAGDTIYF
TRBV27	.	few	TRBJ2-2	TGTGCCAGCAGTCCTATCGTTGGGGAGCTGTTTTTT	CASSPIVGELFF
TRBV5-1	.	many	TRBJ1-3	TGTGCCAGCAGCTTAGCTGGGGGCTCTGGAAACACCATATATTTT	CASSLAGGSGNTIYF
TRBV25-1	.	few	TRBJ2-5	TGTGCCAGCAGTGACCCGACAGTCCGGGAGACCCAGTACTTC	CASSDPTVRETQYF
TRBV27	.	.	TRBJ2-1	TGTGCCAGCAGTTCCAACCGGGACCCCAATGAGCAGTTCTTC	CASSSNRDPNEQFF
TRBV12-3/TRBV12-4	TRBD2	once	TRBJ2-3	TGTGCCAGCAGTTCGACTAGCGGGGGAGGCACAGATACGCAGTATTTT	CASSSTSGGGTDTQYF
TRBV21-1	.	.	TRBJ2-5	TGTGCCAGCAGCTCGCCTAGCGGGAGACGGAGTAATCAAGAGACCCAGTACTTC	CASSSPSGRRSNQETQYF
TRBV5-1	.	.	TRBJ1-1	TGCGCCAGCAGCTTGGGGCAGGGAGGATTTGAGAACACTGAAGCTTTCTTT	CASSLGQGGFENTEAFF
TRBV12-3/TRBV12-4	.	few	TRBJ2-3	TGTGCCAGCAGTTTATTGGCAATGGGCACAGATACGCAGTATTTT	CASSLLAMGTDTQYF
TRBV5-1	.	few	TRBJ2-5	TGCGCCAGCAGCTTCAGATGGGCTGGCGAGACCCAGTACTTC	CASSFRWAGETQYF
TRBV20-1	TRBD2	.	TRBJ2-5	TGCAGTGCTAGAGATCCTATTAGCGGGAGTCCAGAGACCCAGTACTTC	CSARDPISGSPETQYF